This T cell receptor (beta chain) was found in a study of T-cell memory formation after mild COVID-19. As for the study in general: TCR clustering was largely donor specific. Study-wide results and caveats: The second-wave clones peaking on day 37 were not confirmed as SARS-CoV-2-specific.

The authors produced TCR alpha and TCR beta cDNA libraries with sample barcodes and UMIs by 5'RACE using constant-segment primers. TCRdb redid the calling of the 5' RACE reads with MiXCR, one entry per CDR3 protein. In the table there are about 180,000 distinct CDR3 sequences, around 16% of which are singletons. Deletions cut 5 bases from V and 5 bases from J, with 12 bases between. CDR3 length: 13 residues. Germline V gene lookup returns CDR1 SGHAT and CDR2 FQNNGV. With respect to this clonotype: What it binds is unknown.

The chain recombines TRBV11-2 with TRBJ1-2; no clear D gene. Source material: PBMCs or a T cell subset sorted from them (not recorded which). This receptor was identified in an adult woman who had mild COVID-19 (a few samples of this study predate the infection). Cell type and time point are not known. CDR3 sequence (DNA): TGTGCCAGCAGCCCGGCAGGCGGGTATGGCTACACCTTC. Amino acids: CASSPAGGYGYTF.